This TCR beta chain was recovered during a study of T cell repertoires in cytomegalovirus infection. Study at large: The authors relied on CMV epitopes, both recently identified HLA-C-restricted and well-studied HLA-B-restricted. Matching HLA type and CMV infection were both indicated by public TCR beta signatures. Notes on the study in general: Cumulative public TCR beta family frequency identified carriers of CMV plus the relevant HLA. CMV-specific HLA-C-restricted TCR beta clonotypes dominated the ex vivo response.

Trimming took off 1 base at V and 6 bases at J, with 10 bases between the two ends. Germline V lookup: CDR1 LGHNA, CDR2 YSLEER. The CDR3 loop spans 13 amino acids. MiXCR, applied by TCRdb to the reads, yields one record per CDR3 protein. The sample includes roughly 280,000 distinct CDR3 sequences, around 20% of them seen just once. This clonotype was seen many times. Its antigen is unidentified. The J gene is TRBJ2-7, the V gene TRBV4-3; D possibly corresponds to TRBD2 (6 bases). This clonotype was obtained from a human donor in good health (CMV status not recorded). Some clones in this sample may be carry-over from other donors' samples. Sequenced material: cultured PBMCs, taken from culture after CMV antigen stimulation. The CDR3 spells CASSQVEGGEQYF. Here the CDR3 DNA reads TGCGCCAGCAGCCAAGTGGAGGGAGGCGAGCAGTACTTC.